This T cell receptor beta chain appears in the sequencing data of a study of beta chain features in type 1 diabetes. Overall study results and limits: Amplification by PCR could prefer shorter templates, with the same effect in patients and controls. Type 1 diabetes patients had moderately but significantly shorter TCRB CDR3s in all four CD4+ subsets.

CDR3 size: 12 residues. Trimming left V 4 bases short and J 2 bases short, with 5 bases between. The germline V gene encodes CDR1 SGHAT and CDR2 FQNNGV. The entirety of the isolated RNA underwent reverse transcription, so expressed TCRB transcripts were sequenced. The protocol was immunoSEQ multiplex PCR, while the TCRdb copy is restricted to in-frame clones and leaves out a portion. This table has hundreds of thousands of clones, roughly 12% appearing once. As regards this clone: Its antigen is currently unknown.

The sequencing sample was made of naive CD4+ T cells from blood. This rearrangement joins TRBV11-2 to TRBJ2-5; no clear D gene. This TCR derives from a man aged 18 to 30 with type 1 diabetes. In DNA form, the CDR3 reads TGTGCCAGCAGCTCTCAACAAGAGACCCAGTACTTC. This encodes CASSSQQETQYF.